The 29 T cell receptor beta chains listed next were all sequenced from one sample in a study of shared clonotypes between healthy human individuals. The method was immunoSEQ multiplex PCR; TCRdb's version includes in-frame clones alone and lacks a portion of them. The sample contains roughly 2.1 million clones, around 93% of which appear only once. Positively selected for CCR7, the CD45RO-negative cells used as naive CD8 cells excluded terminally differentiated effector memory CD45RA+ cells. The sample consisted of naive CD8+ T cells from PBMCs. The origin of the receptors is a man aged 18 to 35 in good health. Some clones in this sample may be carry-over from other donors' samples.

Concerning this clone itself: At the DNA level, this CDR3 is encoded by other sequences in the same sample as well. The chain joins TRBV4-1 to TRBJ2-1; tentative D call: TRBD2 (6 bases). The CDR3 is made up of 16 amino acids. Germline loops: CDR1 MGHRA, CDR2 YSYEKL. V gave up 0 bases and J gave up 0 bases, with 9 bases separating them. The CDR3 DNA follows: TGCGCCAGCAGCCAAGATGGGAGGAACTCCTACAATGAGCAGTTCTTC. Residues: CASSQDGRNSYNEQFF.

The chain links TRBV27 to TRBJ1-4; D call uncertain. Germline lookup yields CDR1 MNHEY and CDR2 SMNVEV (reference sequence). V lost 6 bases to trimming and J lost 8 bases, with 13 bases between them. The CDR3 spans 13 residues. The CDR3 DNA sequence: TGTGCCAGCAGCCAGACTAACGAGGAAAAACTGTTTTTT. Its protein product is CASSQTNEEKLFF.

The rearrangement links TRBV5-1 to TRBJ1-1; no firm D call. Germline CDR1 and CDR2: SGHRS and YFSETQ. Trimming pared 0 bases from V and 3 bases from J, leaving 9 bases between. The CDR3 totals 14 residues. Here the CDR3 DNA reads TGCGCCAGCAGCTTGGAGGGCAGTTACACTGAAGCTTTCTTT. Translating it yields CASSLEGSYTEAFF.

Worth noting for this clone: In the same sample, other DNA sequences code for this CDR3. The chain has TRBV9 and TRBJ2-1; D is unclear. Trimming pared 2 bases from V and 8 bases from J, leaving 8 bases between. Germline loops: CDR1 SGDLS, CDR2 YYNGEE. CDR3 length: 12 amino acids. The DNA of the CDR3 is TGTGCCAGCAGCGTCAGTGGGGATGAGCAGTTCTTC. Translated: CASSVSGDEQFF.

In nucleotides, the CDR3 is TGTGCCAGCAAAAATCGACTAGCTGGTTACAATGAGCAGTTCTTC. Translating it yields CASKNRLAGYNEQFF. This sequence joins TRBV27 and TRBJ2-1, with 7 bases that match TRBD2. The CDR3 covers 15 residues. The V and J ends lost 7 bases and 4 bases, in that order; junction bases with no gene match: 10. Germline V lookup: CDR1 MNHEY, CDR2 SMNVEV (reference sequence).

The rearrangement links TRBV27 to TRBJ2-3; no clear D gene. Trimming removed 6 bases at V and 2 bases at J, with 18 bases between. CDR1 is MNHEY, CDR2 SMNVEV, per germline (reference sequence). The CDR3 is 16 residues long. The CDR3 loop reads CASSPSGGEYTDTQYF. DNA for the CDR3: TGTGCCAGCAGCCCTTCTGGCGGAGAATACACAGATACGCAGTATTTT.

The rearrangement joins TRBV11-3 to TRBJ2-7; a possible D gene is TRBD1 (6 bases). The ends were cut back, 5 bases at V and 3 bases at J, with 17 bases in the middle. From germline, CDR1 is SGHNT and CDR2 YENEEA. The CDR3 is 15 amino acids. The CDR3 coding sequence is TGTGCCAGCAGCCATTGGGACAACCCCTACTACGAGCAGTACTTC. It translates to CASSHWDNPYYEQYF.

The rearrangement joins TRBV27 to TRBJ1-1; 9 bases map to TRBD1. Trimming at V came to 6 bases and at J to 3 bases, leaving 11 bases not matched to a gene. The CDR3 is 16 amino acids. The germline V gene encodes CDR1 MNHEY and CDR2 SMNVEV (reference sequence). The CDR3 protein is CASRSGTGRLHTEAFF. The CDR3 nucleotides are TGTGCCAGCAGGTCCGGGACAGGGAGGTTGCACACTGAAGCTTTCTTT.

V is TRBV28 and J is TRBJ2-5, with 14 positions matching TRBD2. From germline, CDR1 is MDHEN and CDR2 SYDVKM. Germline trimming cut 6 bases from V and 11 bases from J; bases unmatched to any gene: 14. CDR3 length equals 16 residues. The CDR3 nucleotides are TGTGCCAGCAGGCTGCGGGGCGGGACTAGCGGGAGCGGTCAGTACTTC. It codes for CASRLRGGTSGSGQYF.

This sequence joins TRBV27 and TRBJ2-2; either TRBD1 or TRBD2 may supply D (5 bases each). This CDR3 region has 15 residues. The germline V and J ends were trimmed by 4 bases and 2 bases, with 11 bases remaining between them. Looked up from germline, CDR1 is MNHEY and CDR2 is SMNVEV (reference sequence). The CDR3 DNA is TGTGCCAGCAGTTACAGGACTCCCAACACCGGGGAGCTGTTTTTT. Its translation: CASSYRTPNTGELFF.

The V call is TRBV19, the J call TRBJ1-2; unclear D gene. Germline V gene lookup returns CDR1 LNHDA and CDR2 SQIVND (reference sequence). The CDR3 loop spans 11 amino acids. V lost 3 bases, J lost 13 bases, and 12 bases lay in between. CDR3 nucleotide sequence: TGTGCCAGTAGTATTGGACGGACCTGCACCTTC. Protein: CASSIGRTCTF.

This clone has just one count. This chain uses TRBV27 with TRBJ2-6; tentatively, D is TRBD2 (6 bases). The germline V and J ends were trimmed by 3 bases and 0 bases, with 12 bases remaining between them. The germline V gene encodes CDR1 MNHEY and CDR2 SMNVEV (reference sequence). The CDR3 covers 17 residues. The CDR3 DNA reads TGTGCCAGCAGTTTGGGGGGAATCGGCTCTGGGGCCAACGTCCTGACTTTC. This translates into CASSLGGIGSGANVLTF. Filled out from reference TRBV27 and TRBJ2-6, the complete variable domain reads EAQVTQNPRYLITVTGKKLTVTCSQNMNHEYMSWYRQDPGLGLRQIYYSMNVEVTDKGDVPEGYKVSRKEKRNFPLILESPSPNQTSLYFCASSLGGIGSGANVLTFGAGSRLTVL.

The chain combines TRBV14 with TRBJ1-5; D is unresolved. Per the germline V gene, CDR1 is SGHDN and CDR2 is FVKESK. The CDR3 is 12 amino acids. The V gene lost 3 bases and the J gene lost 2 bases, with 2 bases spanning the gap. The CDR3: CASSHGNQPQHF. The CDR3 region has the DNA TGTGCCAGCAGCCATGGCAATCAGCCCCAGCATTTT. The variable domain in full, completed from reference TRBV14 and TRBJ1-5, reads EAGVTQFPSHSVIEKGQTVTLRCDPISGHDNLYWYRRVMGKEIKFLLHFVKESKQDESGMPNNRFLAERTGGTYSTLKVQPAELEDSGVYFCASSHGNQPQHFGDGTRLSIL.

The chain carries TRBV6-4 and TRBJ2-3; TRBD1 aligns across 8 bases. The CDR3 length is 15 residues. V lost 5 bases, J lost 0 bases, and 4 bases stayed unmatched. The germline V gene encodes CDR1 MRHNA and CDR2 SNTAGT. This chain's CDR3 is CASSLQGGSTDTQYF. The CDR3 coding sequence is TGTGCCAGCAGTTTACAGGGGGGCAGCACAGATACGCAGTATTTT.

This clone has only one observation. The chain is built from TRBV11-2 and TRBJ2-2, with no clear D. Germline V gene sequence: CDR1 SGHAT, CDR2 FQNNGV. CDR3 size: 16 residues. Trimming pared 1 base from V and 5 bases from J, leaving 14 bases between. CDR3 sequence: CASSLGPLIGTGELFF. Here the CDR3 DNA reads TGTGCCAGCAGCTTAGGGCCGCTAATCGGTACCGGGGAGCTGTTTTTT.

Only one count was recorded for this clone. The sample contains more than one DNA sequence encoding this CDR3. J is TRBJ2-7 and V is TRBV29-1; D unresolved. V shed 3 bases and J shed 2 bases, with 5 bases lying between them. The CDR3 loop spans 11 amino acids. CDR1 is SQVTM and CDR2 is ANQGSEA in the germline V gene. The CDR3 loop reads CSVEVAYEQYF. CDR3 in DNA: TGCAGCGTTGAGGTAGCCTACGAGCAGTACTTC.

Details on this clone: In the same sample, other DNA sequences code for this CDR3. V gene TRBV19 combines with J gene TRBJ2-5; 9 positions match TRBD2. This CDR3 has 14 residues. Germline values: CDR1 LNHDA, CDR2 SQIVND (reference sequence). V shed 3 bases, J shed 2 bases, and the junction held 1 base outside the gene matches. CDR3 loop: CASSILAGQETQYF. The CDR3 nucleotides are TGTGCCAGTAGTATTCTAGCGGGACAAGAGACCCAGTACTTC.

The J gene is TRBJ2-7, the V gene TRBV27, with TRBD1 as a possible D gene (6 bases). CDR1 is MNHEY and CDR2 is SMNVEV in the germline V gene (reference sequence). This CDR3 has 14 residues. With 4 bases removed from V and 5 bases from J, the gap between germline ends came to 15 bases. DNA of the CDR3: TGTGCCAGCAGTTCACACAGGGAATTGGACGAGCAGTACTTC. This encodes CASSSHRELDEQYF.

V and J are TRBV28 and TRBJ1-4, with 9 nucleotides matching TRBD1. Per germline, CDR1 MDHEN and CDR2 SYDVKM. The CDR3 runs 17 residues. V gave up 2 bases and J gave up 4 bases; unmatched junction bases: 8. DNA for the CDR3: TGTGCCAGCAGTTTAAAGCGTGTGGGACAGGGTAATGAAAAACTGTTTTTT. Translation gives CASSLKRVGQGNEKLFF. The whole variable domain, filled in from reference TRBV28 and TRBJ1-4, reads DVKVTQSSRYLVKRTGEKVFLECVQDMDHENMFWYRQDPGLGLRLIYFSYDVKMKEKGDIPEGYSVSREKKERFSLILESASTNQTSMYLCASSLKRVGQGNEKLFFGSGTQLSVL.

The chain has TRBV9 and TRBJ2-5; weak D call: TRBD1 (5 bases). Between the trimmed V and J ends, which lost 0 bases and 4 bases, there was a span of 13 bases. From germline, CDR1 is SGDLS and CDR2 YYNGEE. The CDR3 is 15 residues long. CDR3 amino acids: CASSVGGHQGETQYF. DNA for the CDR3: TGTGCCAGCAGCGTAGGTGGACACCAGGGAGAGACCCAGTACTTC.

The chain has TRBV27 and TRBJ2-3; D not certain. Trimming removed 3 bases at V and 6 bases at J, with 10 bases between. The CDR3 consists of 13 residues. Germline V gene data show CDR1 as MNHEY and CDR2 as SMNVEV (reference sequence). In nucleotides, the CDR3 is TGTGCCAGCAGTTTTATTAGGGCGGATACGCAGTATTTT. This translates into CASSFIRADTQYF.

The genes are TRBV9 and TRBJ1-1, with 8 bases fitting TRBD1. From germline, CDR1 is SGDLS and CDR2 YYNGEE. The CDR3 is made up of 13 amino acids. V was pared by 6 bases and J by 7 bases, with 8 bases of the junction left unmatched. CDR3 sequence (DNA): TGTGCCAGCAACGACAGGGGTGCAAGTGAAGCTTTCTTT. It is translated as CASNDRGASEAFF.

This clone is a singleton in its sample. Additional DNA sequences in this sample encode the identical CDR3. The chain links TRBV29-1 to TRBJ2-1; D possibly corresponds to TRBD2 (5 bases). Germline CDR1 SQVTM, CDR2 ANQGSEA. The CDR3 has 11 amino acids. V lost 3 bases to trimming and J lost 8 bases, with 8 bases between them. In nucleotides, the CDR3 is TGCAGCGTTGACGGCGGGTATGAGCAGTTCTTC. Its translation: CSVDGGYEQFF.

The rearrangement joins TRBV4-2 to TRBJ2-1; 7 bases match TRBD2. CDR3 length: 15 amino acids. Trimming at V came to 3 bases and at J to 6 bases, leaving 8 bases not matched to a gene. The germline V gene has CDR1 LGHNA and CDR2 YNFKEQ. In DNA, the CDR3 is TGTGCCAGCAGCCAGGGGACGGGGGGAATCAATGAGCAGTTCTTC. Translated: CASSQGTGGINEQFF.

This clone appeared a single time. CDR3 coding DNA: TGTGCCAGCAGCTCAAGGGTTCAGGCAACCTACGAGCAGTACTTC. Protein: CASSSRVQATYEQYF. V is TRBV7-2 and J is TRBJ2-7; D not resolved. This CDR3 comprises 15 residues. The ends were cut back, 4 bases at V and 2 bases at J, with 15 bases in the middle. CDR1 is SGHTA, CDR2 FQGNSA, per germline. Full variable domain (rest looked up from reference TRBV7-2 and TRBJ2-7): GAGVSQSPSNKVTEKGKDVELRCDPISGHTALYWYRQSLGQGLEFLIYFQGNSAPDKSGLPSDRFSAERTGGSVSTLTIQRTQQEDSAVYLCASSSRVQATYEQYFGPGTRLTVT.

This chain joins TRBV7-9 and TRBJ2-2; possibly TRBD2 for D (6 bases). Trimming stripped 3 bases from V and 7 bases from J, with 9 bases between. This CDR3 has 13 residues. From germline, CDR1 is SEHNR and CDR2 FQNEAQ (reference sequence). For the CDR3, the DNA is TGTGCCAGCAGCTTCGGGGGTGGCGGGGAGCTGTTTTTT. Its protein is CASSFGGGGELFF.

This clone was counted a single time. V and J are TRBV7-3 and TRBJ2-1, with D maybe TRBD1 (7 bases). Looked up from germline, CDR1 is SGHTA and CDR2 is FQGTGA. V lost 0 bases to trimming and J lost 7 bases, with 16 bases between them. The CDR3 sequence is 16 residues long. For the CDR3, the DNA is TGTGCCAGCAGCTTAACAGGAGGGGGCCGGTGGAATGAGCAGTTCTTC. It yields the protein CASSLTGGGRWNEQFF.

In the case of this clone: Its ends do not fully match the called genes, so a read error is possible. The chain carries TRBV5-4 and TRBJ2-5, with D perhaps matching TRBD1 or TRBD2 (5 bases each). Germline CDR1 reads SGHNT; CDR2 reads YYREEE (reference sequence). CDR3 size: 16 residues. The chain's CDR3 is CASSPSPGTHQETQYF. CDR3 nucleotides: TGCGCCAGCAGTCCCTCTCCCGGGACGCACCAAGAGACCCAGTACTTC.

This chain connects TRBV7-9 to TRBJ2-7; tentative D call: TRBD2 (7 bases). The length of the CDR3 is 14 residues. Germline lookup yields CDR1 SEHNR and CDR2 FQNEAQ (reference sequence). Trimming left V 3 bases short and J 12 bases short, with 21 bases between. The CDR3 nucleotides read TGTGCCAGCAGCTTGGACAGATCTAGCGGAGTAAGGTACTTC. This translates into CASSLDRSSGVRYF.